This record looks at one T cell receptor beta chain sequence and its context. This sample stems from a study of blood T cell repertoires in COVID-19. Study as a whole: Acute and convalescent COVID-19 samples came from the United States, Italy and Spain.

In the study's own analysis: Using reference gene primer amplification, nucleated cell counts were estimated. Only in-frame clones appear in the TCRdb table, and some are missing; sequencing was by immunoSEQ multiplex PCR. That table is the source of V, J and clone size, and D and trimming were worked out from the DNA. The data hold around 300,000 clones, with roughly nine tenths observed a single time. There are 14 residues in the CDR3. The germline V gene has CDR1 SGHVS and CDR2 FQNEAQ. V was shortened by 0 bases and J by 5 bases, with 10 bases between the two germline ends. Study members were between roughly 18 and 100 years old and lived in over 20 US regions.

Sequenced input: PBMCs or T cells enriched from blood (not recorded which). The chain couples TRBV7-8 to TRBJ1-2; no firm D call. This TCR was recovered from a woman aged 60-75 years who had recovered from COVID-19. The CDR3 here is CASSLAITGYGYTF. CDR3 in DNA: TGTGCCAGCAGCTTAGCGATCACGGGGTATGGCTACACCTTC.